This T cell receptor (beta chain) was retrieved from a study of blood T cell repertoires in COVID-19. Study-wide background: PBMCs, B-cell-depleted T cells, or T cells provided the cDNA or gDNA that made up the material.

Original handling: Cell counts per sample came from amplifying reference gene primers. Here immunoSEQ multiplex PCR was the method, and the copy in TCRdb shows in-frame clones only, minus some. The DNA gave D and trimming, while V, J and clone size come from that table. The sample includes 300,000 to 350,000 clones, roughly 87% of them seen just once. Participants reported their clinical history, and cohort assignment relied on those reports. J was trimmed by 2 bases and V by 2 bases; bases with no gene match: 4. CDR3 length: 17 amino acids. Germline lookup yields CDR1 KGHSH and CDR2 LQKENI. This TCR was recovered from a woman between 18 and 29 years old who had recovered from COVID-19. The chain has TRBV18 and TRBJ2-3; the match to TRBD2 covers 13 bases. The sample comprised PBMCs or T cells enriched from blood (not recorded which). The CDR3, as DNA: TGTGCCAGCTCACCAGAGACTAGCGGGGGGTACACAGATACGCAGTATTTT. It specifies CASSPETSGGYTDTQYF.